This T cell receptor (beta chain) is from a study of T-cell reconstitution after alpha-beta-depleted transplantation in children. For TCRbeta, the library was prepared with unique molecular identifiers. TCRdb used MiXCR to reprocess the PCR reads, holding one entry per CDR3 protein. The data hold about 610,000 distinct CDR3 sequences, with 10% to 13% observed a single time. Germline assignment: CDR1 MNHNS and CDR2 SASEGT. V was clipped by 7 bases and J by 4 bases, with 11 bases between them. This CDR3 has 13 amino acids. The clonotype was recovered from a human donor who donated a stem cell graft to a child with acute myeloid leukemia. The sequences come from PBMCs from the stem cell graft donor, collected from the stem cell graft. V is TRBV6-1 and J is TRBJ1-5; D remains ambiguous. The CDR3 spells CASTSTGNQPQHF. CDR3 nucleotides: TGTGCCAGCACCAGTACTGGGAATCAGCCCCAGCATTTT.